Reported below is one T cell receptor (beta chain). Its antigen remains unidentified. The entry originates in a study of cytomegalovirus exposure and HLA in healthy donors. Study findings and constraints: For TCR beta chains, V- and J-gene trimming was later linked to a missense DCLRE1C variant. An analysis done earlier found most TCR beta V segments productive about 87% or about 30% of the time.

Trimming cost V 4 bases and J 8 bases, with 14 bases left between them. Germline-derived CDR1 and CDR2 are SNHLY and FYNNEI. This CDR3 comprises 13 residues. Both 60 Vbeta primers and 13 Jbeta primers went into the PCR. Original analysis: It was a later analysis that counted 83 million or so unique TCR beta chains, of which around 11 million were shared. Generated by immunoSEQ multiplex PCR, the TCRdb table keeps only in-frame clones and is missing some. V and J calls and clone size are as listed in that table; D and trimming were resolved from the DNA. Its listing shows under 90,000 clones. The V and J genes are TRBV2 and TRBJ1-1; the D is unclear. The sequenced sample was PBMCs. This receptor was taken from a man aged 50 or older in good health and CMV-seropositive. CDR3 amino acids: CASSVRLPAEAFF. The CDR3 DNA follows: TGTGCCAGCAGTGTCAGGTTACCGGCAGAAGCTTTCTTT.